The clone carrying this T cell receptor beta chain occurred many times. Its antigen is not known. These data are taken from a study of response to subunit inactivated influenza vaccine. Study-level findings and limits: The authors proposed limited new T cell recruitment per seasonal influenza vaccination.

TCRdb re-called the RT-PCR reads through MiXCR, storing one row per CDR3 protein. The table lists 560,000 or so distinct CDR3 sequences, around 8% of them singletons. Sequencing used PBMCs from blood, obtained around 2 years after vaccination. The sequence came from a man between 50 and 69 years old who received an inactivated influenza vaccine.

The CDR3 region is CSVREYTGELFF. CDR3 nucleotide sequence: TGCAGCGTTCGGGAGTACACCGGGGAGCTGTTTTTT. This sequence joins TRBV29-1 and TRBJ2-2, with D maybe TRBD2 (6 bases). Trimming removed 5 bases at V and 3 bases at J, with 7 bases between. The CDR3 consists of 12 residues. CDR1 SQVTM and CDR2 ANQGSEA come from the germline V gene.